Below are 11 T cell receptor beta chains sequenced from a single sample in a study of blood T cell repertoires in COVID-19 (dated by TCRdb to the early 2020s). Libraries were built with the immunoSEQ multiplex PCR assay. In its TCRdb copy, this immuneACCESS table keeps in-frame sequences only and misses some clones. Where compared with another copy, unresolved V genes explain less than half of these, and the others have no known cause. This sample has around 19,000 clones in its table, and roughly 84% of those were observed once. About 10% of the sample is taken by the ten largest. The specimen sequenced was peripheral blood. These receptors were taken from a human donor in a cohort sampled during active COVID-19. The donor label of this sample is uncertain.

V gene TRBV18 combines with J gene TRBJ2-5; 12 bases match TRBD2. Germline CDR1 is KGHSH and CDR2 is LQKENI. Germline trimming cut 5 bases from V and 5 bases from J; bases unmatched to any gene: 12. This CDR3 region has 17 residues. CDR3: CASSSRTSGMLGETQYF. The CDR3 DNA follows: TGTGCCAGCTCATCTCGGACTAGCGGGATGTTGGGGGAGACCCAGTACTTC.

V gene TRBV7-2 combines with J gene TRBJ1-3, with a possible D match to TRBD1 (5 bases). The CDR3 length is 16 residues. V was cut by 6 bases and J by 0 bases, with 15 bases left in between. Germline CDR1 reads SGHTA; CDR2 reads FQGNSA. CDR3 residues: CASSRDFASSGNTIYF. In DNA, the CDR3 is TGTGCCAGCAGTCGGGACTTCGCGAGCTCTGGAAACACCATATATTTT.

The chain combines TRBV13 with TRBJ1-1; D perhaps matches TRBD1 (6 bases). Germline V gene sequence: CDR1 PRHDT, CDR2 FYEKMQ (reference sequence). This CDR3 spans 15 amino acids. Trimming removed 5 bases at V and 0 bases at J, with 13 bases between. The CDR3 DNA reads TGTGCCAGCAGCCGACAGGCGACGATGAACACTGAAGCTTTCTTT. The encoded protein is CASSRQATMNTEAFF.

V usage is TRBV2 and J usage is TRBJ1-1, with D maybe TRBD1 (6 bases). Per germline, CDR1 SNHLY and CDR2 FYNNEI. V gave up 7 bases and J gave up 14 bases, with 17 bases separating them. The CDR3 is made up of 11 amino acids. The CDR3 reads CASTVSQGLFF. The DNA for the CDR3 is TGTGCCAGCACTGTTTCTCAGGGGCTATTCTTT.

In this sample, this clone turned up once. V is TRBV5-4 and J is TRBJ2-1; D is undetermined. This CDR3 contains 13 residues. V was cut by 2 bases and J by 3 bases, with 6 bases left in between. Germline V CDR1 and CDR2: SGHNT, YYREEE (reference sequence). CDR3 DNA: TGTGCCAGCAGCTTTACGGGCTACAATGAGCAGTTCTTC. Its translation: CASSFTGYNEQFF.

This clone has just a few counts. V and J are TRBV4-1 and TRBJ1-1; weak D call: TRBD1 (6 bases). There are 13 residues in the CDR3. The germline V gene has CDR1 MGHRA and CDR2 YSYEKL. Trimming pared 0 bases from V and 8 bases from J, leaving 10 bases between. Written as DNA, the CDR3 is TGCGCCAGCAGCCAAGATCGTGGGACAGAAGCTTTCTTT. Translated, it gives CASSQDRGTEAFF.

This clone was found a few times. V gene TRBV10-3 combines with J gene TRBJ1-1, with a weak D call TRBD1 (6 bases). V gave up 2 bases and J gave up 6 bases, with 10 bases separating them. The CDR3 has 13 amino acids. In germline, CDR1 is ENHRY, CDR2 SYGVKD. The CDR3 bases are TGTGCCATCAGTGAGCGGGGGGCCTCTGAAGCTTTCTTT. It specifies CAISERGASEAFF.

In DNA form, the CDR3 reads TGCGCCAGCAGCTTGGCTGGGCCCTCGAATGAGCAGTTCTTC. Translation gives CASSLAGPSNEQFF. This chain uses TRBV5-1 with TRBJ2-1; no clear D. The CDR3 totals 14 residues. Per the germline V gene, CDR1 is SGHRS and CDR2 is YFSETQ. V shed 0 bases and J shed 7 bases, with 11 bases lying between them.

The chain carries TRBV19 and TRBJ2-1; 10 positions match TRBD2. The V and J ends lost 4 bases and 9 bases, in that order; junction bases with no gene match: 6. This CDR3 has 14 residues. CDR1 and CDR2 from the germline V gene are LNHDA and SQIVND (reference sequence). The CDR3 loop reads CASSKGTSVSEQFF. CDR3 DNA: TGTGCCAGTAGTAAAGGGACTAGCGTTAGTGAGCAGTTCTTC. Supplemented by reference TRBV19 and TRBJ2-1, the full variable domain reads DGGITQSPKYLFRKEGQNVTLSCEQNLNHDAMYWYRQDPGQGLRLIYYSQIVNDFQKGDIAEGYSVSREKKESFPLTVTSAQKNPTAFYLCASSKGTSVSEQFFGPGTRLTVL.

This chain joins TRBV9 and TRBJ2-3; TRBD2 matches 7 bases. This CDR3 has 16 residues. The junction had 7 bases not matched to a gene; V was cut back by 0 bases and J by 3 bases. CDR1 and CDR2 from the germline V gene are SGDLS and YYNGEE. CDR3 coding DNA: TGTGCCAGCAGCGTAGTGGGCGGGAGAGGAACAGATACGCAGTATTTT. Encoded protein: CASSVVGGRGTDTQYF.

The chain has TRBV6-6 and TRBJ1-4; TRBD1 agrees at 7 bases. V gave up 2 bases and J gave up 8 bases; unmatched junction bases: 8. Germline assignment: CDR1 MNHNY and CDR2 SVGAGI (reference sequence). The CDR3 runs 15 residues. CDR3 sequence: CASSYHGGGEEKLFF. In DNA form, the CDR3 reads TGTGCCAGCAGTTACCACGGAGGGGGCGAGGAAAAACTGTTTTTT.